This T cell receptor beta chain stems from a study of blood T cells in healthy people across ages. Together with a sample-barcoded 5' primer, a J-beta primer mix was included in a second PCR lasting about 6 to 11 cycles. TCRdb reanalysed the 5' RACE reads using MiXCR and keeps one entry per CDR3 protein. The repertoire consists of about 1.4 million distinct CDR3 sequences, with 59% occurring once and the leading ten covering roughly 7%. The V end was cut by 0 bases, the J end by 0 bases, with 9 bases between. Per the germline V gene, CDR1 is SGHVS and CDR2 is FNYEAQ. The CDR3 has 17 amino acids. The gene calls are TRBV7-6 and TRBJ2-6; D is uncertain. The sequencing input was blood. The TCR was taken from a man between 18 and 35 years old in good health. The DNA of the CDR3 is TGTGCCAGCAGCTTAGCCCGTCCTCGCTCTGGGGCCAACGTCCTGACTTTC. It is translated as CASSLARPRSGANVLTF.